Below, 29 T cell receptor beta chains from the same sample are listed, as sequenced in a study of CD4 T cells in relation to SARS-CoV-2 and coronaviruses. Generated by immunoSEQ multiplex PCR, the TCRdb table keeps only in-frame clones and is missing some. The data hold about 24,000 clones, with about three quarters observed a single time. Their antigens are not known. CD4+ T cells from unexposed donors were obtained before the COVID-19 pandemic (2011-2018). Isolation of CD4+ T cells took place after about 10 days in culture. Material: CD4+ T cells from PBMCs, cultured in vitro. The source of these receptors is a human donor in good health.

CDR3 coding DNA: TGTGCCAGCAGTTTATACGCAGGGGTGGGCAATCAGCCCCAGCATTTT. It specifies CASSLYAGVGNQPQHF. V and J are TRBV28 and TRBJ1-5, with TRBD1 as a possible D gene (6 bases). Trimming removed 1 base from V and 2 bases from J, with 12 bases in between. This CDR3 is 16 amino acids long. Germline CDR1 and CDR2: MDHEN and SYDVKM.

The chain is built from TRBV6-1 and TRBJ2-4; 7 bases map to TRBD1. This CDR3 has 17 residues. Germline CDR1 is MNHNS and CDR2 is SASEGT. Unmatched junction bases numbered 10, after V lost 2 bases and J lost 3 bases. The CDR3 protein is CASSEFETGVGKNIQYF. The DNA for the CDR3 is TGTGCCAGCAGTGAATTCGAAACAGGGGTTGGCAAAAACATTCAGTACTTC.

This clone was seen a single time. V gene TRBV5-1 combines with J gene TRBJ2-7; TRBD1 matches 11 bases. J lost 0 bases, V lost 9 bases, and 11 bases had no gene match. The CDR3 runs to 16 residues. Germline CDR1 reads SGHRS; CDR2 reads YFSETQ. The chain's CDR3 is CATSPRGQGDSYEQYF. CDR3 bases: TGCGCCACCTCTCCCCGGGGACAGGGGGACTCCTACGAGCAGTACTTC.

V usage is TRBV11-2 and J usage is TRBJ2-7; D is perhaps TRBD2 (5 bases). CDR1 SGHAT and CDR2 FQNNGV come from the germline V gene. CDR3 size: 14 residues. V lost 0 bases and J lost 6, with 12 bases in between. In DNA form, the CDR3 reads TGTGCCAGCAGCTTAGATGGGCTAGCTACCGAGCAGTACTTC. Its translation is CASSLDGLATEQYF. The variable domain in full, completed from reference TRBV11-2 and TRBJ2-7, reads EAGVAQSPRYKIIEKRQSVAFWCNPISGHATLYWYQQILGQGPKLLIQFQNNGVVDDSQLPKDRFSAERLKGVDSTLKIQPAKLEDSAVYLCASSLDGLATEQYFGPGTRLTVT.

The rearrangement joins TRBV29-1 to TRBJ1-4, with 9 bases matching TRBD1. This CDR3 has 11 residues. Germline V lookup: CDR1 SQVTM, CDR2 ANQGSEA. The V gene end was trimmed by 6 bases and the J gene end by 15 bases; junction bases not matched to a gene: 8. The DNA of the CDR3 is TGCAGCGTGCCGGGACAGGGAGGAGTGTTTTTT. Translated: CSVPGQGGVFF.

The chain has TRBV11-2 and TRBJ2-7; D might be TRBD1 or TRBD2, each matching 7 bases. Germline V lookup: CDR1 SGHAT, CDR2 FQNNGV. V dropped 1 base and J dropped 1 base, with 11 bases sitting between them. The CDR3 extends over 15 amino acids. In DNA form, the CDR3 reads TGTGCCAGCAGCTTAGTGCAGGGGGGGTCCTACGAGCAGTACTTC. Residues: CASSLVQGGSYEQYF.

The V gene is TRBV5-6, the J gene TRBJ1-6, with D hard to call. Germline V lookup: CDR1 SGHDT, CDR2 YYEEEE. The CDR3 is 16 residues long. Deletions cut 0 bases from V and 7 bases from J, with 14 bases between. CDR3 amino acids: CASSLARGRSNSPLHF. CDR3 DNA: TGTGCCAGCAGCTTGGCCCGAGGGCGGTCGAATTCACCCCTCCACTTT.

This sequence joins TRBV15 and TRBJ2-2; D unresolved. CDR1 LNHNV and CDR2 YYDKDF come from the germline V gene (reference sequence). Trimming removed 0 bases at V and 4 bases at J, with 9 bases between. This CDR3 contains 15 residues. For the CDR3, the DNA is TGTGCCACCAGCAGAGATCGTCTCCCCACCGGGGAGCTGTTTTTT. It is translated as CATSRDRLPTGELFF. Together with reference TRBV15 and TRBJ2-2, the CDR3 gives the full variable domain: DAMVIQNPRYQVTQFGKPVTLSCSQTLNHNVMYWYQQKSSQAPKLLFHYYDKDFNNEADTPDNFQSRRPNTSFCFLDIRSPGLGDTAMYLCATSRDRLPTGELFFGEGSRLTVL.

This clone was counted between two and nine times. The rearrangement uses TRBV7-9 and TRBJ2-2; 7 positions match TRBD2. Germline V CDR1 and CDR2: SEHNR, FQNEAQ (reference sequence). J lost 0 bases, V lost 2 bases, and 3 bases had no gene match. This CDR3 has 16 amino acids. The CDR3 bases are TGTGCCAGCAGCTTAATTCTAGCGGCGAACACCGGGGAGCTGTTTTTT. Translated: CASSLILAANTGELFF.

The chain combines TRBV19 with TRBJ1-3; D remains unclear. V was trimmed by 6 bases and J by 0 bases, leaving 12 bases between them. The CDR3 loop spans 15 amino acids. Germline V lookup: CDR1 LNHDA, CDR2 SQIVND (reference sequence). The chain's CDR3 is CASRSDGSSGNTIYF. The CDR3 DNA follows: TGTGCCAGTAGATCCGACGGGAGCTCTGGAAACACCATATATTTT. The full variable domain, with the rest looked up from reference TRBV19 and TRBJ1-3, is DGGITQSPKYLFRKEGQNVTLSCEQNLNHDAMYWYRQDPGQGLRLIYYSQIVNDFQKGDIAEGYSVSREKKESFPLTVTSAQKNPTAFYLCASRSDGSSGNTIYFGEGSWLTVV.

The rearrangement joins TRBV24-1 to TRBJ2-3, with 8 bases fitting TRBD1. Trimming took 3 bases from V and 3 from J; bases not matched to a gene: 10. The CDR3 has 17 residues. Per germline, CDR1 KGHDR and CDR2 SFDVKD. The CDR3, as DNA: TGTGCCACCAGTGATCGCTTGTCAGGGGGCCAGACAGATACGCAGTATTTT. Translating it yields CATSDRLSGGQTDTQYF.

This chain links TRBV19 with TRBJ2-7, with 11 bases aligning to TRBD2. Germline lookup yields CDR1 LNHDA and CDR2 SQIVND (reference sequence). The CDR3 sequence is 15 residues long. The J segment lost 6 bases and the V segment lost 4 bases, leaving 8 bases of the junction unmatched. CDR3 protein: CASSTETSGTGEQYF. Here the CDR3 DNA reads TGTGCCAGTAGTACCGAGACTAGCGGGACTGGCGAGCAGTACTTC.

The genes are TRBV18 and TRBJ2-3; no clear D gene. The germline V gene encodes CDR1 KGHSH and CDR2 LQKENI. The CDR3 covers 14 residues. Trimming shortened V by 3 bases and J by 2 bases, and 9 bases separated the two germline ends. The CDR3, as DNA: TGTGCCAGCTCACCTAATAGTAACACAGATACGCAGTATTTT. Translated, it gives CASSPNSNTDTQYF. The complete variable domain, with remaining parts taken from reference TRBV18 and TRBJ2-3, reads NAGVMQNPRHLVRRRGQEARLRCSPMKGHSHVYWYRQLPEEGLKFMVYLQKENIIDESGMPKERFSAEFPKEGPSILRIQQVVRGDSAAYFCASSPNSNTDTQYFGPGTRLTVL.

The gene calls are TRBV10-1 and TRBJ2-2, with TRBD1 as a possible D gene (6 bases). CDR1 is WNHNN, CDR2 SYGVQD, per germline (reference sequence). CDR3 length equals 15 residues. Trimming took 6 bases from V and 8 from J, leaving 19 bases between them. CDR3 sequence reads: CASSQAGQGRGELFF. Here the CDR3 DNA reads TGCGCCAGCAGCCAAGCCGGGCAGGGGCGGGGGGAGCTGTTTTTT.

This chain joins TRBV2 and TRBJ2-3, with 8 bases fitting TRBD2. J lost 5 bases, V lost 7 bases, and 8 bases had no gene match. The CDR3 is 14 residues long. Germline lookup yields CDR1 SNHLY and CDR2 FYNNEI. The CDR3 bases are TGTGCCAGCACGCGGGAGGCTTCCATAGATACGCAGTATTTT. This translates into CASTREASIDTQYF.

The chain is built from TRBV7-9 and TRBJ2-5; D may match TRBD1 or TRBD2 (5 bases each). Trimming shortened V by 1 base and J by 4 bases, and 10 bases separated the two germline ends. CDR1 SEHNR and CDR2 FQNEAQ come from the germline V gene (reference sequence). The CDR3 consists of 14 residues. The CDR3 nucleotides are TGTGCCAGCAGCTTAGAAAGGGACCGAGAGACCCAGTACTTC. This gives the protein CASSLERDRETQYF.

The chain has TRBV18 and TRBJ2-5; no clear D gene. The length of the CDR3 is 13 residues. Looked up from germline, CDR1 is KGHSH and CDR2 is LQKENI. V was shortened by 1 base and J by 3 bases, with 6 bases between the two germline ends. Written as DNA, the CDR3 is TGTGCCAGCTCACCACTCAGAAAAGAGACCCAGTACTTC. It codes for CASSPLRKETQYF.

J is TRBJ1-1 and V is TRBV11-3; D is ambiguous. The germline CDR1 and CDR2 sequences are SGHNT and YENEEA. This CDR3 is built from 15 residues. V was trimmed by 5 bases and J by 0 bases, leaving 13 bases between them. The CDR3 DNA reads as TGTGCCAGCAGCCAAGATAGACACCTGAACACTGAAGCTTTCTTT. Residues: CASSQDRHLNTEAFF.

The CDR3 loop reads CASSPGQGIYNEQFF. The CDR3, as DNA: TGTGCCAGCAGCCCGGGACAGGGGATCTACAATGAGCAGTTCTTC. This chain connects TRBV7-3 to TRBJ2-1; 10 bases are shared with TRBD1. V was pared by 5 bases and J by 3 bases, with 4 bases of the junction left unmatched. Germline CDR1 is SGHTA and CDR2 is FQGTGA. The CDR3 has 15 residues. The full variable domain, its missing parts supplied by reference TRBV7-3 and TRBJ2-1, is GAGVSQTPSNKVTEKGKYVELRCDPISGHTALYWYRQSLGQGPEFLIYFQGTGAADDSGLPNDRFFAVRPEGSVSTLKIQRTERGDSAVYLCASSPGQGIYNEQFFGPGTRLTVL.

This chain joins TRBV19 and TRBJ2-1, with D possibly called TRBD1 or TRBD2 (5 bases each). The germline V gene has CDR1 LNHDA and CDR2 SQIVND (reference sequence). The V end lost 5 bases, the J end lost 1 base, and 24 bases lay between the germline ends. The CDR3 extends over 19 amino acids. The chain's CDR3 is CASSSGGSLSKFSYNEQFF. The CDR3 DNA reads TGTGCCAGTAGTTCTGGGGGATCCTTGTCTAAATTTTCCTACAATGAGCAGTTCTTC. Full variable domain (rest looked up from reference TRBV19 and TRBJ2-1): DGGITQSPKYLFRKEGQNVTLSCEQNLNHDAMYWYRQDPGQGLRLIYYSQIVNDFQKGDIAEGYSVSREKKESFPLTVTSAQKNPTAFYLCASSSGGSLSKFSYNEQFFGPGTRLTVL.

This clone occurred a few times. This chain joins TRBV6-5 and TRBJ2-2; TRBD2 matches 10 bases. CDR1 is MNHEY and CDR2 is SVGAGI in the germline V gene. This CDR3 has 16 amino acids. Trimming at V came to 4 bases and at J to 7 bases, leaving 9 bases not matched to a gene. Written as DNA, the CDR3 is TGTGCCAGCAGTTCCAGCGGGAGGGCCGGCGGCGGGGAGCTGTTTTTT. This encodes CASSSSGRAGGGELFF.

The J gene is TRBJ1-6, the V gene TRBV3-1 (or the pseudogene TRBV3-2); D remains unclear. CDR3 size: 14 residues. Germline-derived CDR1 and CDR2 are LGHDT and YNNKEL (reference sequence). V was trimmed by 4 bases and J by 5 bases, leaving 9 bases between them. This CDR3 reads CASSLGLDNSPLHF. CDR3 coding DNA: TGTGCCAGCAGCCTCGGACTTGATAATTCACCCCTCCACTTT.

The CDR3 sequence: CASREDGRSSYEQYF. For the CDR3, the DNA is TGTGCCAGCAGGGAGGACGGAAGAAGCTCCTACGAGCAGTACTTC. V usage is TRBV6-5 and J usage is TRBJ2-7; maybe TRBD2 (5 bases). With 6 bases removed from V and 0 bases from J, the gap between germline ends came to 15 bases. Germline V CDR1 and CDR2: MNHEY, SVGAGI. The CDR3 runs to 15 residues.

The rearrangement links TRBV6-1 to TRBJ2-3; perhaps TRBD2 as D (6 bases). The germline V gene encodes CDR1 MNHNS and CDR2 SASEGT. The V gene lost 4 bases and the J gene lost 4 bases, with 18 bases spanning the gap. This CDR3 spans 16 amino acids. CDR3 region: CASSGVEGGVSDTQYF. The CDR3 DNA follows: TGTGCCAGCAGTGGGGTCGAGGGAGGAGTGTCAGATACGCAGTATTTT.

The chain recombines TRBV27 with TRBJ2-7; D uncertain. The length of the CDR3 is 13 residues. Germline V gene lookup returns CDR1 MNHEY and CDR2 SMNVEV (reference sequence). The V gene lost 6 bases and the J gene lost 6 bases, with 15 bases spanning the gap. The chain's CDR3 is CASSNIVGTEQYF. In DNA, the CDR3 is TGTGCCAGCAGCAATATCGTAGGTACCGAGCAGTACTTC.

The chain employs TRBV3-1 (or the pseudogene TRBV3-2) and TRBJ2-3; the D gene is possibly TRBD1 (9 bases). V was cut by 4 bases and J by 5 bases, with 28 bases left in between. This CDR3 has 19 amino acids. Germline V gives CDR1 LGHDT, CDR2 YNNKEL (reference sequence). DNA for the CDR3: TGTGCCAGCAGCCGGCGACAGGGGGGTTTAGCGGGAATTCTAGATACGCAGTATTTT. The encoded protein is CASSRRQGGLAGILDTQYF.

The CDR3 loop is CASSPRGAGGTDTQYF. As DNA, the CDR3 is TGTGCCAGCAGCCCTAGAGGAGCGGGAGGAACAGATACGCAGTATTTT. This sequence joins TRBV11-2 and TRBJ2-3, with TRBD2 matching 9 bases. Germline assignment: CDR1 SGHAT and CDR2 FQNNGV. This CDR3 has 16 amino acids. The J segment lost 3 bases and the V segment lost 5 bases, leaving 9 bases of the junction unmatched.

J is TRBJ2-7 and V is TRBV3-1 (or the pseudogene TRBV3-2), with TRBD2 matching 10 bases. V lost 4 bases and J lost 3; bases outside the gene matches: 9. The CDR3 has 16 residues. Germline V lookup: CDR1 LGHDT, CDR2 YNNKEL (reference sequence). CDR3 sequence (DNA): TGTGCCAGCAGCCTCTCAGGACTAGCGGCCTACTACGAGCAGTACTTC. Translating it yields CASSLSGLAAYYEQYF.

The chain is built from TRBV2 and TRBJ1-5; D is perhaps TRBD1 (5 bases). V lost 4 bases, J lost 2 bases, and 6 bases lay in between. There are 13 residues in the CDR3. From germline, CDR1 is SNHLY and CDR2 FYNNEI. Here the CDR3 DNA reads TGTGCCAGCAGTGGAGGGGGCAATCAGCCCCAGCATTTT. Its translation: CASSGGGNQPQHF.